These 9 T cell receptor beta chains were sequenced from one sample in a study of shared clonotypes between healthy human individuals. The naive CD8 population came from CD45RO-negative cells selected for CCR7, without terminally differentiated effector memory CD45RA+ cells. Clones were sequenced by immunoSEQ multiplex PCR, and TCRdb holds only the in-frame ones, with some missing. Altogether around 1.9 million clones are present, 85% to 95% being singletons, with the ten largest covering over 1.5%. What was sequenced was naive CD8+ T cells from PBMCs. These receptors were obtained from a man between 18 and 35 years old in good health. Some clones in this sample may be carry-over from other donors' samples.

V is TRBV6-1 and J is TRBJ2-2; no reliable D call. This CDR3 region has 14 residues. Germline CDR1 reads MNHNS; CDR2 reads SASEGT. Trimming removed 0 bases from V and 6 bases from J, with 8 bases in between. The CDR3 DNA is TGTGCCAGCAGTGAAGCGCGGCGGTCCGGGGAGCTGTTTTTT. Protein sequence: CASSEARRSGELFF.

This chain uses TRBV27 with TRBJ2-5, with D possibly TRBD2 on 6 matching bases. Germline V gives CDR1 MNHEY, CDR2 SMNVEV (reference sequence). Trimming stripped 2 bases from V and 5 bases from J, with 15 bases between. The CDR3 has 15 residues. CDR3 nucleotides: TGTGCCAGCAGTTTAATGGAGGGGCCTCGGGAGACCCAGTACTTC. Translation gives CASSLMEGPRETQYF.

V gene TRBV12-5 combines with J gene TRBJ2-1; TRBD2 matches 8 bases. J lost 0 bases, V lost 1 base, and 2 bases had no gene match. The CDR3 length is 16 residues. CDR1 is LGHNT and CDR2 is FRNRAP in the germline V gene. CDR3 residues: CASGLAGRASYNEQFF. The CDR3 region has the DNA TGTGCTAGTGGTTTGGCCGGGAGGGCCTCCTACAATGAGCAGTTCTTC.

For this clone: Other nucleotide sequences in the sample specify the same CDR3. The genes are TRBV11-2 and TRBJ1-4; D gene ambiguous. Germline assignment: CDR1 SGHAT and CDR2 FQNNGV. This CDR3 is built from 11 residues. The V gene lost 3 bases and the J gene lost 6 bases, with 2 bases spanning the gap. This CDR3 reads CASSLDEKLFF. The DNA for the CDR3 is TGTGCCAGCAGCTTGGATGAAAAACTGTTTTTT.

The chain has TRBV5-6 and TRBJ2-7; D remains ambiguous. The length of the CDR3 is 15 residues. V lost 0 bases and J 5 bases, leaving 15 bases between the germline ends. Germline assignment: CDR1 SGHDT and CDR2 YYEEEE. In DNA form, the CDR3 reads TGTGCCAGCAGCTTGGCCCCCATAGTGGGGAACGAGCAGTACTTC. Protein sequence: CASSLAPIVGNEQYF.

This sequence joins TRBV7-6 and TRBJ2-7, with 8 bases matching TRBD1. The J segment lost 1 base and the V segment lost 5 bases, leaving 7 bases of the junction unmatched. Germline CDR1 is SGHVS and CDR2 is FNYEAQ. The CDR3 consists of 15 residues. The CDR3 sequence: CASSPGQGGSYEQYF. In DNA, the CDR3 is TGTGCCAGCAGCCCCGGACAGGGAGGTTCCTACGAGCAGTACTTC.

V gene TRBV11-1 combines with J gene TRBJ1-1; the match to TRBD1 covers 8 bases. The CDR3 sequence is 11 residues long. With V trimmed by 2 bases and J by 10 bases, 0 bases remained unmatched. In germline, CDR1 is SGHAT, CDR2 FQDESV (reference sequence). Here the CDR3 reads CASSLTGGAFF. Here the CDR3 DNA reads TGTGCCAGCAGCTTAACAGGGGGAGCTTTCTTT. Full variable domain (rest looked up from reference TRBV11-1 and TRBJ1-1): EAEVAQSPRYKITEKSQAVAFWCDPISGHATLYWYRQILGQGPELLVQFQDESVVDDSQLPKDRFSAERLKGVDSTLKIQPAELGDSAMYLCASSLTGGAFFGQGTRLTVV.

This chain joins TRBV5-1 and TRBJ2-3; 8 nucleotides align to TRBD1. Per the germline V gene, CDR1 is SGHRS and CDR2 is YFSETQ. V lost 3 bases and J lost 6; bases outside the gene matches: 12. This CDR3 contains 16 residues. The CDR3: CASSSTPQGAGDTQYF. For the CDR3, the DNA is TGCGCCAGCAGCTCGACCCCCCAGGGGGCCGGTGATACGCAGTATTTT.

This clone was seen just once. The rearrangement joins TRBV28 to TRBJ1-3; D ambiguous. Trimming took 5 bases from V and 0 from J, leaving 8 bases between them. Germline V lookup: CDR1 MDHEN, CDR2 SYDVKM. This CDR3 is 14 amino acids long. CDR3 amino acids: CASSIQYSGNTIYF. CDR3 DNA sequence: TGTGCCAGCAGTATACAGTACTCTGGAAACACCATATATTTT.